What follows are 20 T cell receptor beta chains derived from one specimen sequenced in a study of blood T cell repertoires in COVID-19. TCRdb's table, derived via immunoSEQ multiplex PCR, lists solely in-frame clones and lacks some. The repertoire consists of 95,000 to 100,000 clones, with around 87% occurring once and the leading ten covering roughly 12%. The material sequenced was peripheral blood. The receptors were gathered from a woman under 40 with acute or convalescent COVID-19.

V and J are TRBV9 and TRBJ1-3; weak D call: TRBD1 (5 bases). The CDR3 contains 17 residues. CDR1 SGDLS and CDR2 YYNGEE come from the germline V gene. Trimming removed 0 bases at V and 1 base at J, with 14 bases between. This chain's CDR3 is CASSVGVGASSGNTIYF. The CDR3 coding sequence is TGTGCCAGCAGCGTAGGGGTAGGGGCTTCGTCTGGAAACACCATATATTTT.

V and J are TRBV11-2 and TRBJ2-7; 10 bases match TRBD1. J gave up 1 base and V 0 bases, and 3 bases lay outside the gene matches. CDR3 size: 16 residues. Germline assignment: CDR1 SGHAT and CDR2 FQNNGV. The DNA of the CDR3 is TGTGCCAGCAGCTTAGAGGGACAGGGGCTATCCTACGAGCAGTACTTC. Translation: CASSLEGQGLSYEQYF.

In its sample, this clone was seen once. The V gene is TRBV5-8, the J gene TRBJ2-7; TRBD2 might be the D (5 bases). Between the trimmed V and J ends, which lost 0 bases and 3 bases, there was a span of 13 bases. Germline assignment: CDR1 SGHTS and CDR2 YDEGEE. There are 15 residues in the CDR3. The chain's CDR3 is CASSLGSIRGYEQYF. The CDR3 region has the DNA TGTGCCAGCAGCTTGGGTAGCATTCGGGGCTACGAGCAGTACTTC.

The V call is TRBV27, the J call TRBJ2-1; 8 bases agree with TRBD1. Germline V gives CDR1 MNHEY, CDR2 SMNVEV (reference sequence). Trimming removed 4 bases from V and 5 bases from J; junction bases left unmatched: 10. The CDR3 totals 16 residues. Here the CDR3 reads CASSSQTGESNNEQFF. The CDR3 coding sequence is TGTGCCAGCAGTTCGCAGACAGGGGAGAGTAACAATGAGCAGTTCTTC.

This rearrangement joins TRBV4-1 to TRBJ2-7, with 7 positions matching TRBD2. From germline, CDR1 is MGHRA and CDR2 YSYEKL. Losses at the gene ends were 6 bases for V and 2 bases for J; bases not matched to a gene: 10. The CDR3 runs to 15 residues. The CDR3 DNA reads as TGCGCCAGCAGTCGGGGGGTCTTACCACCCTACGAGCAGTACTTC. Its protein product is CASSRGVLPPYEQYF.

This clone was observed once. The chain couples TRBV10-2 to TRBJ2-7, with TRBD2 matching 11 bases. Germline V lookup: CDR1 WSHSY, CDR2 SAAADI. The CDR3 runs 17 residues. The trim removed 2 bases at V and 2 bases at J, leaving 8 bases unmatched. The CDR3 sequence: CASSERGLSGGAYEQYF. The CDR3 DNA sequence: TGCGCCAGCAGTGAGAGGGGCCTTAGCGGGGGGGCCTACGAGCAGTACTTC.

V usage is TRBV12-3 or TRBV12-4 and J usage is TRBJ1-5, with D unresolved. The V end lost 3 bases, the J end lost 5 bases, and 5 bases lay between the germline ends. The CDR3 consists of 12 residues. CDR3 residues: CASSLEYQPQHF. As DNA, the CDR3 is TGTGCCAGCAGTTTGGAGTATCAGCCCCAGCATTTT.

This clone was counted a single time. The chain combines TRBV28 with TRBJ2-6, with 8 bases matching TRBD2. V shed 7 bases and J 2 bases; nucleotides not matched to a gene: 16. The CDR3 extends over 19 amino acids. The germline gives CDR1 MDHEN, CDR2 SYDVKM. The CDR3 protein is CASKEGANGGAAGANVLTF. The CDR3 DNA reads TGTGCCAGCAAGGAAGGGGCAAACGGGGGGGCGGCTGGGGCCAACGTCCTGACTTTC.

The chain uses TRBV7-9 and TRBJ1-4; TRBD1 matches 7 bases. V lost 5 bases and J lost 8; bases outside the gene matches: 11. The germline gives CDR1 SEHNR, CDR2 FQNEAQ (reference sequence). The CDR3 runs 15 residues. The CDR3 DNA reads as TGTGCCAGCAGCCCCGGGGTGCCAGGGGGAGAAAAACTGTTTTTT. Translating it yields CASSPGVPGGEKLFF.

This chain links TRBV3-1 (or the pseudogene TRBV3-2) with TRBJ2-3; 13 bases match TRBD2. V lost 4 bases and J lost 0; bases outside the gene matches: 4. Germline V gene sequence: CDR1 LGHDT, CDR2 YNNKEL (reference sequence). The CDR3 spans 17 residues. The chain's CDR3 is CASSPGTSGDSTDTQYF. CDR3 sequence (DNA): TGTGCCAGCAGCCCCGGGACTAGCGGGGACAGCACAGATACGCAGTATTTT.

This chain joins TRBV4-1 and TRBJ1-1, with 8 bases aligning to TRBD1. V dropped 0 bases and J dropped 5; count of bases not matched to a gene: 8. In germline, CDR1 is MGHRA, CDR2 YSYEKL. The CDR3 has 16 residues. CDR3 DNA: TGCGCCAGCAGCCAAGATGGACAGGGAGGAAGGACTGAAGCTTTCTTT. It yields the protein CASSQDGQGGRTEAFF.

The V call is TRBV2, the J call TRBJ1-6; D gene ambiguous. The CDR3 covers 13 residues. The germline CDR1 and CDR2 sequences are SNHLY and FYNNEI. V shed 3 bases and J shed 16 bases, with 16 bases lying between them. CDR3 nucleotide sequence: TGTGCCAGCAGTGAGTGGGCAGGTCAGAGTCTCCACTTT. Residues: CASSEWAGQSLHF.

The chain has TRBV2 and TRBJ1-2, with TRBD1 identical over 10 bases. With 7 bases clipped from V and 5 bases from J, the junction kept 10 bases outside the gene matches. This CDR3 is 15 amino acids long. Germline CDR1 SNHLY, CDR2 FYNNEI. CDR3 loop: CASILGGQGPYGYTF. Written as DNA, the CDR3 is TGTGCCAGCATCTTGGGGGGACAGGGGCCTTATGGCTACACCTTC.

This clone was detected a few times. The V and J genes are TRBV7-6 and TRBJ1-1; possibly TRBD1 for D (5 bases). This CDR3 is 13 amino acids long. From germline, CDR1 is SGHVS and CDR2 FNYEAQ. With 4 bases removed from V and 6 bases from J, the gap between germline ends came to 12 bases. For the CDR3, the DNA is TGTGCCAGCAGCTCTGGCAGGGTCTCTGAAGCTTTCTTT. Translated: CASSSGRVSEAFF.

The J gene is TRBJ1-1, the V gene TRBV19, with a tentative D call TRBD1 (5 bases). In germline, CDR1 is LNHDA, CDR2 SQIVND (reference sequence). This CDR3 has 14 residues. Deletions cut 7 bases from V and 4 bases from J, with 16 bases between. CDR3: CASIRQLGSTEAFF. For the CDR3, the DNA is TGTGCCAGTATTAGACAGCTTGGGTCCACTGAAGCTTTCTTT.

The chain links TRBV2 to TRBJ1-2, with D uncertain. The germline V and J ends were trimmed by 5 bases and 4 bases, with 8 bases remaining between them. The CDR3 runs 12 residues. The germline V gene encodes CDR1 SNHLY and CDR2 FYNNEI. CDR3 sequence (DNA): TGTGCCAGCAGTAAAGGAGGCTATGGCTACACCTTC. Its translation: CASSKGGYGYTF. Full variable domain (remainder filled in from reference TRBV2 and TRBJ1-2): EPEVTQTPSHQVTQMGQEVILRCVPISNHLYFYWYRQILGQKVEFLVSFYNNEISEKSEIFDDQFSVERPDGSNFTLKIRSTKLEDSAMYFCASSKGGYGYTFGSGTRLTVV.

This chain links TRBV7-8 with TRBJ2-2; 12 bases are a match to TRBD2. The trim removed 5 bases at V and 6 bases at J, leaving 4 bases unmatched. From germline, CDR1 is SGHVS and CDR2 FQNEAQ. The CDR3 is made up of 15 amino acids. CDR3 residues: CASSPSGGGPGELFF. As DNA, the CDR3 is TGTGCCAGCAGCCCTAGCGGGGGGGGCCCCGGGGAGCTGTTTTTT.

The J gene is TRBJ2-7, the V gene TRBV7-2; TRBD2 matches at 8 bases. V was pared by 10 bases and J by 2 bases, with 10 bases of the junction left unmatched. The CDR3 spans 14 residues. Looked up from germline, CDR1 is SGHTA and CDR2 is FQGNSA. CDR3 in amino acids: CATLRGGSPYEQYF. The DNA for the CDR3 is TGTGCCACCCTCCGGGGGGGGTCCCCCTACGAGCAGTACTTC. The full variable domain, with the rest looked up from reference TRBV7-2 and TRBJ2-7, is GAGVSQSPSNKVTEKGKDVELRCDPISGHTALYWYRQSLGQGLEFLIYFQGNSAPDKSGLPSDRFSAERTGGSVSTLTIQRTQQEDSAVYLCATLRGGSPYEQYFGPGTRLTVT.

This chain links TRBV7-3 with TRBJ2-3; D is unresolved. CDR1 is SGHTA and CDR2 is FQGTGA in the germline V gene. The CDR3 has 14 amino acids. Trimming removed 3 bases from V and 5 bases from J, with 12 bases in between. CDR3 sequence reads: CASSFSDRGDTQYF. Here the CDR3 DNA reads TGTGCCAGCAGCTTCTCCGATCGCGGAGATACGCAGTATTTT.

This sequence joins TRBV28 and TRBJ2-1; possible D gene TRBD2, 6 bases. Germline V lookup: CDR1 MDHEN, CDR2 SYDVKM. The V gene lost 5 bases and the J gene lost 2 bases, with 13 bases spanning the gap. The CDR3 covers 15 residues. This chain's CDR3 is CASSARLEAYNEQFF. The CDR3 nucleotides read TGTGCCAGCAGTGCAAGACTAGAAGCCTACAATGAGCAGTTCTTC.